The rows below give T cell receptor beta chains drawn from one sample of a study of regulatory T cells in long-lasting Graves disease. MiXCR, run by TCRdb on the multiplex PCR reads, gives a single entry per CDR3 protein. In the table there are hundreds of thousands of distinct CDR3 sequences, 12% of which are singletons. These data also featured in a second study, about T cells in Graves' hyperthyroidism and ophthalmopathy.

Sequenced here: peripheral blood mononuclear cells (PBMCs), sampled at new diagnosis, from a patient treated with antithyroid drugs. These receptors were collected from a woman in her 30s with Graves disease. Both conserved end residues are part of each CDR3. The D gene is left open where the match is weak. Clone size is not always given. Where it is, it says once, few, many or a class for expanded clones.

j_call v_call d_call clone_size cdr3_nt cdr3_aa
TRBJ1-1 TRBV29-1 . many TGCAGCGTTGAAGTCCGCCAAGGGAACACTGAAGCTTTCTTT CSVEVRQGNTEAFF
TRBJ2-5 TRBV7-9 . few TGTGCCAGCAGCTTAGGCGAACTATATGAAGAGACCCAGTACTTC CASSLGELYEETQYF
TRBJ1-2 TRBV13 . many TGTGCCAGCAGCTTAACATCGGAGACCTATGGCTACACCTTC CASSLTSETYGYTF
TRBJ1-1 TRBV18 . . TGTGCCAGCTCACCGGGGGGCTTGGGTACTGAAGCTTTCTTT CASSPGGLGTEAFF
TRBJ2-1 TRBV4-1 TRBD2 . TGCGCCAGCAGCCAACCCGGGACTAGCGGGAGCAATGAGCAGTTCTTC CASSQPGTSGSNEQFF
TRBJ2-3 TRBV6-2/TRBV6-3 . . TGTGCCAGCAGCAGACCACCCTACGATACGCAGTATTTT CASSRPPYDTQYF
TRBJ2-1 TRBV14 TRBD2 few TGTGCCAGCAGCCAACTAGCGGGAGGGCCCAGTGAGCAGTTCTTC CASSQLAGGPSEQFF
TRBJ1-2 TRBV10-3 . . TGTGCCATCAGTGGCGCAGGGAATGGCTACACCTTC CAISGAGNGYTF
TRBJ1-2 TRBV12-3/TRBV12-4 TRBD1 many TGTGCCAGCACCGAAGCAGGGGGCGCATACACCTTC CASTEAGGAYTF
TRBJ1-1 TRBV6-1 . . TGTGCCAGCAGCCCCCTTCTGGGAAGTTTCTCCGCTGAAGCTTTCTTT CASSPLLGSFSAEAFF
TRBJ1-2 TRBV10-3 TRBD1 many TGTGCCATCAGGCGGACGGCAGGGGGCTATGGCTACACCTTC CAIRRTAGGYGYTF
TRBJ2-6 TRBV19 . . TGTGCCAGTAGTAGGGGGCGTAGTACCTCACCTGGGGCCAACGTCCTGACTTTC CASSRGRSTSPGANVLTF
TRBJ2-1 TRBV5-1 TRBD2 few TGCGCCAGCAGCTTCGGCGCTAGCGGGAGGGACAATGAGCAGTTCTTC CASSFGASGRDNEQFF
TRBJ2-2 TRBV2 . many TGTGCCAGCAGTGACCGGCTAGCGACGAACACCGGGGAGCTGTTTTTT CASSDRLATNTGELFF
TRBJ1-2 TRBV4-1 TRBD1 . TGCGCCAGCAGCCACGACGGGACAGGGGGATACTATGGCTACACCTTC CASSHDGTGGYYGYTF
TRBJ2-7 TRBV5-1 TRBD1 many TGCGCCAGCAGCGTAATCCCGGGACAGGGTCGCTACGAGCAGTACTTC CASSVIPGQGRYEQYF
TRBJ2-3 TRBV4-1 . . TGCGCCAGCAGCCATAGGGGGACCGTAGATACGCAGTATTTT CASSHRGTVDTQYF
TRBJ2-2 TRBV30 . many TGTGCCGGTGACGGGAGCTACACCGGGGAGCTGTTTTTT CAGDGSYTGELFF
TRBJ1-5 TRBV6-1 . many TGTGCCAGCAGTGAACGGATCATGGGTATGGACAATCAGCCCCAGCATTTT CASSERIMGMDNQPQHF
TRBJ2-1 TRBV20-1 TRBD2 few TGCAGTGCTAGAGATAGAGGCAGGACTAGCGGTACCTACAATGAGCAGTTCTTC CSARDRGRTSGTYNEQFF
TRBJ2-1 TRBV12-3/TRBV12-4 . once TGTGCCAGCAGTTTAGGACAGCCTTACAATGAGCAGTTCTTC CASSLGQPYNEQFF
TRBJ1-5 TRBV10-3 . many TGTGCCATCAGTGACCCGGGGTATCAGCCCCAGCATTTT CAISDPGYQPQHF
TRBJ2-4 TRBV30 . many TGTGCCTGGAGTAGGCTAGTGTTAGCCAAAAACATTCAGTACTTC CAWSRLVLAKNIQYF
TRBJ1-5 TRBV24-1 . many TGTGCCACCAGTGCTGCCGGAAACAATCAGCCCCAGCATTTT CATSAAGNNQPQHF
TRBJ2-1 TRBV7-2 . . TGTGCCAGCAGCTTAAAAAAGTCGTTCGGCCGCTACAATGAGCAGTTCTTC CASSLKKSFGRYNEQFF
TRBJ2-3 TRBV6-1 TRBD1 . TGTGCCAGCAGCGCCTTAGGGGGCTCGACAGATACGCAGTATTTT CASSALGGSTDTQYF
TRBJ2-4 TRBV4-2 TRBD1 few TGTGCCAGCAGCCAAACCTGGACAGGGGAGGACATTCAGTACTTC CASSQTWTGEDIQYF
TRBJ1-1 TRBV2 . many TGTGCCAGCAGAATACAGGGGAACACTGAAGCTTTCTTT CASRIQGNTEAFF
TRBJ1-5 TRBV7-8 . many TGTGCCAGCAGCCCCAACGTAGGTAATCAGCCCCAGCATTTT CASSPNVGNQPQHF
TRBJ2-1 TRBV28 TRBD2 many TGTGCCAGCAGGAGACTAGCGCCTTCCTACAATGAGCAGTTCTTC CASRRLAPSYNEQFF
TRBJ1-3 TRBV5-1 TRBD1 . TGCGCCAGCAGCTTCGGGACAGTGTCTGGAAACACCATATATTTT CASSFGTVSGNTIYF
TRBJ2-3 TRBV6-5 TRBD2 few TGTGCCAGCAGTTCCCTCCGGACTAGTGGTAAAGATACGCAGTATTTT CASSSLRTSGKDTQYF
TRBJ1-6 TRBV7-2 . few TGTGCCAGCAGCTCAAGGCCAATCTATAATTCACCCCTCCACTTT CASSSRPIYNSPLHF
TRBJ2-7 TRBV6-5 . many TGTGCCAGCAGTTACGACGGGACCCTCTACGAGCAGTACTTC CASSYDGTLYEQYF
TRBJ2-7 TRBV7-8 . many TGTGCCAGCAGCCCTCCTCGGCAGTCGGAGCAGTACTTC CASSPPRQSEQYF
TRBJ1-1 TRBV2 . many TGTGCCAGCAGTGTTACGGGCACTGAAGCTTTCTTT CASSVTGTEAFF
TRBJ2-3 TRBV5-4 TRBD1 . TGTGCCAGCAGTCGGGAGTCCGGACAGGGGTCAGATACGCAGTATTTT CASSRESGQGSDTQYF
TRBJ1-1 TRBV27 TRBD1 few TGTGCCAGCAGCGAGACAGGGGGCCTTGAAGCTTTCTTT CASSETGGLEAFF
TRBJ1-2 TRBV29-1 . . TGCAGCGCCGTGGACAGATCCTATGGCTACACCTTC CSAVDRSYGYTF
TRBJ2-3 TRBV13 TRBD1 many TGTGCCAGCAGCCTACAGGGACAGGAGACAGATACGCAGTATTTT CASSLQGQETDTQYF
TRBJ1-1 TRBV19 . few TGTGCCAGTAGTATGGTGGGCTCTGAAGCTTTCTTT CASSMVGSEAFF
TRBJ2-1 TRBV14 . many TGTGCCAGCAGCCAGGGTCGCAATGAGCAGTTCTTC CASSQGRNEQFF
TRBJ2-1 TRBV10-1 TRBD2 few TGCGCCAGCAGTGAGCGGCGGGGGGCCTACAATGAGCAGTTCTTC CASSERRGAYNEQFF
TRBJ1-1 TRBV2 . many TGTGCCAGCAGACAGGGCGGTAGCACTGAAGCTTTCTTT CASRQGGSTEAFF
TRBJ2-7 TRBV20-1 . many TGCAGTGCGCGAACAGCACCGGGCGAGCAGTACTTC CSARTAPGEQYF
TRBJ2-7 TRBV4-3 . many TGCGCCAGCAGCCAAGTTCGAGACTTCAGATACGAGCAGTACTTC CASSQVRDFRYEQYF